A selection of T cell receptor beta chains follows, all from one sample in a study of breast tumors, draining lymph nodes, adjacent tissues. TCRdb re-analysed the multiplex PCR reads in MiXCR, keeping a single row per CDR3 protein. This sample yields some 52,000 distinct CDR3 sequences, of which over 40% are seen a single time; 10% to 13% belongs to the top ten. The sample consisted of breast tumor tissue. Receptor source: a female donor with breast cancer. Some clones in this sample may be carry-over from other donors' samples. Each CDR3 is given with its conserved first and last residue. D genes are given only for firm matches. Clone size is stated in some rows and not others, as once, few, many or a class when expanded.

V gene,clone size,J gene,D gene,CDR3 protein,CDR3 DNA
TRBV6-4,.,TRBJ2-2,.,CASSDSLRTGELFF,TGTGCCAGCAGTGACTCCTTGAGGACAGGGGAGCTGTTTTTT
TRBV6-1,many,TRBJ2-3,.,CASPGGGTVDTQYF,TGTGCCAGCCCTGGGGGCGGGACAGTAGATACGCAGTATTTT
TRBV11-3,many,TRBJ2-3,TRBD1,CASSLDGTGNREYF,TGTGCCAGCAGCTTAGATGGGACAGGGAATCGCGAGTATTTT
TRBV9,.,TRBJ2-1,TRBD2,CASSGGTSGGNNEQFF,TGTGCCAGCAGCGGTGGGACTAGCGGGGGAAACAATGAGCAGTTCTTC
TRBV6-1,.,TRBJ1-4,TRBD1,CAIRKTGANEKLFF,TGTGCCATCAGGAAGACAGGGGCTAATGAAAAACTGTTTTTT
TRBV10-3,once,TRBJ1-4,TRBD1,CAIRTGGKTVF,TGTGCCATCAGGACAGGGGGAAAAACTGTTTTT
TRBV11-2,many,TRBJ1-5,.,CASSPQGDQPQHF,TGTGCCAGCAGCCCGCAGGGAGATCAGCCCCAGCATTTT
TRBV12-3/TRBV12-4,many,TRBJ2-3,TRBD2,CASSPSLAGGGTDTQYF,TGTGCCAGCAGCCCTTCGCTAGCGGGAGGGGGCACAGATACGCAGTATTTT
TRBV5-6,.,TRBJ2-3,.,CASISARNTDTQYF,TGTGCCAGCATTTCGGCGCGTAACACAGATACGCAGTATTTT
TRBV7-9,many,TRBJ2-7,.,CASSDGLFQYF,TGTGCCAGCAGCGACGGGCTTTTTCAGTACTTC
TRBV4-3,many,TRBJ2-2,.,CASSQDQARTGELFF,TGCGCCAGCAGCCAAGACCAGGCGAGGACCGGGGAGCTGTTTTTT
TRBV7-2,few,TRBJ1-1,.,CASTLGGVGEAFF,TGTGCCAGCACCCTAGGAGGAGTAGGGGAAGCTTTCTTT
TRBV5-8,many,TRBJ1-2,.,CASSLARLSGGYTF,TGTGCCAGCAGCTTGGCCCGATTGTCGGGGGGCTACACCTTC
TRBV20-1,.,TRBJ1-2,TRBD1,CSATPGQQLYGYTF,TGCAGCGCCACCCCGGGACAGCAACTCTATGGCTACACCTTC
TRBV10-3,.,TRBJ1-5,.,CAISGTSGRETQHF,TGTGCCATCAGCGGGACTAGCGGGCGAGAGACCCAGCATTTT
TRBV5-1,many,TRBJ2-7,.,CASSSLAPYEQYF,TGCGCCAGCAGCTCCCTCGCCCCCTACGAGCAGTACTTC
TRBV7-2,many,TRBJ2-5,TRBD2,CASSLTSGNQETQYF,TGTGCCAGCAGCTTAACTAGCGGGAACCAAGAGACCCAGTACTTC
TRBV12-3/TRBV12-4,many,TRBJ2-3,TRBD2,CASSILAFSTDTQYF,TGTGCCAGCAGTATACTAGCGTTTAGCACAGATACGCAGTATTTT
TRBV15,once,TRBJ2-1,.,CATRPPQGIALEQFF,TGTGCCACCAGACCCCCACAGGGTATTGCTCTTGAGCAGTTCTTC
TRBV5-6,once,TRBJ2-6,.,CASSLRDTSPSGANVLTF,TGTGCCAGCAGCCTGCGGGACACGTCCCCCTCTGGGGCCAACGTCCTGACTTTC
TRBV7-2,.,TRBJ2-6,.,CASSQLAANVLTF,TGTGCCAGCAGCCAACTAGCGGCCAACGTCCTGACTTTC
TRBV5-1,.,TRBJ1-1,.,CASSLEHTNTEAFF,TGCGCCAGCAGCTTGGAACATACGAACACTGAAGCTTTCTTT
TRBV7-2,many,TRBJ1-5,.,CASSPPGRMNQPQHF,TGTGCCAGCAGCCCGCCTGGACGGATGAATCAGCCCCAGCATTTT
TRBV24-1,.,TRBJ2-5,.,CATGLETQYF,TGTGCCACGGGTTTGGAGACCCAGTACTTC
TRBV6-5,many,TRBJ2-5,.,CASSTSETQYF,TGTGCCAGCAGTACCTCCGAGACCCAGTACTTC
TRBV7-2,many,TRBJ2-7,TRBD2,CASSLIGTRPYEQYF,TGTGCCAGCAGTTTGATTGGGACTAGACCCTACGAGCAGTACTTC
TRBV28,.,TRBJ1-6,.,CASRGGGPLSPLHF,TGTGCCAGCCGGGGAGGGGGGCCGCTCTCACCCCTCCACTTT
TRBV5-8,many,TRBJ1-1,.,CASSLHPGSGTEAFF,TGTGCCAGCAGCCTCCATCCGGGGTCGGGTACTGAAGCTTTCTTT
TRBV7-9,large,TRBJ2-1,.,CASSSSSYNEQFF,TGTGCCAGCAGTTCAAGCTCCTACAATGAGCAGTTCTTC
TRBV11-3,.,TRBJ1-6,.,CASTQLSGAAPPLHF,TGTGCCAGCACACAGCTTTCAGGGGCGGCTCCACCCCTCCACTTT
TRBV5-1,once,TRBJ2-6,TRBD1,CASSRGQGGNVLTF,TGCGCCAGCAGTAGGGGACAGGGGGGCAACGTCCTGACTTTC
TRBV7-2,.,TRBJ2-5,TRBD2,CASSTGTSGAPSQETQYF,TGTGCCAGCAGCACAGGGACTAGCGGGGCTCCCTCGCAAGAGACCCAGTACTTC
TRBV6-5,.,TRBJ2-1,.,CASSILRGDSYNEQFF,TGTGCCAGCAGCATACTCAGGGGGGACTCCTACAATGAGCAGTTCTTC
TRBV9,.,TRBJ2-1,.,CASSGGKEGYNEQFF,TGTGCCAGCAGCGGGGGGAAAGAAGGCTACAATGAGCAGTTCTTC
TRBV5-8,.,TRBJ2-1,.,CASSRLISEQLF,TGTGCCAGCAGCCGATTAATCTCTGAGCAGTTGTTC
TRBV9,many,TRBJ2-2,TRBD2,CASSVHISGSGGTGELFF,TGTGCCAGCAGCGTGCACATTAGCGGGAGCGGGGGCACCGGGGAGCTGTTTTTT
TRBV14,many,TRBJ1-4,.,CASSWSGVEKLFF,TGTGCCAGCAGCTGGTCAGGGGTTGAAAAACTGTTTTTT
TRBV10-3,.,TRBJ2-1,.,CAISEMGGRGRSEQFF,TGTGCCATCAGTGAGATGGGGGGTAGGGGACGCAGTGAGCAGTTCTTC
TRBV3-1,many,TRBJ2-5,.,CASSHNGGGQETQYF,TGTGCCAGCAGCCATAATGGTGGGGGGCAAGAGACCCAGTACTTC
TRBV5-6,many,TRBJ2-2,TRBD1,CASRDGTGNTGELFF,TGTGCCAGCAGGGACGGGACAGGGAACACCGGGGAGCTGTTTTTT
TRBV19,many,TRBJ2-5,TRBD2,CASSMGGGLAARRTQYF,TGTGCCAGTAGTATGGGAGGGGGACTAGCGGCCCGTCGGACCCAGTACTTC
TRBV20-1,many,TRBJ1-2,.,CSAKTGWGYGYTF,TGCAGTGCCAAGACAGGATGGGGCTATGGCTACACCTTC
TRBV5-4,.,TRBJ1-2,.,CASSLDRARGYTF,TGTGCCAGCAGCTTGGACCGCGCTAGAGGCTACACCTTC
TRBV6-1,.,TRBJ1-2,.,CASSVAGGSPSGYTF,TGTGCCAGCAGTGTTGCGGGGGGGAGCCCCAGTGGCTACACCTTC
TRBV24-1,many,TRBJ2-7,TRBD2,CATSEASGTREQYF,TGTGCCACCAGTGAGGCTAGCGGGACGAGAGAGCAGTACTTC
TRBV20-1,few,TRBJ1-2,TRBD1,CSASPGQGYGYTF,TGCAGTGCTAGTCCGGGACAGGGGTACGGCTACACCTTC
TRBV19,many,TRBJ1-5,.,CASSPNLHQPQHF,TGTGCCAGTAGCCCCAATCTTCACCAGCCCCAGCATTTT
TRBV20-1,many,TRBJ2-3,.,CSASIATGTDTQYF,TGCAGTGCTAGTATAGCGACTGGCACAGATACGCAGTATTTT
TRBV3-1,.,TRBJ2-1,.,CASSPSGPSYNEQFF,TGTGCCAGCAGCCCGAGCGGGCCCTCCTACAATGAGCAGTTCTTC
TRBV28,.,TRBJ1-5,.,CASSLKVMPQHF,TGTGCCAGCAGTTTAAAGGTTATGCCCCAGCATTTT
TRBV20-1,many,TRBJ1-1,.,CSALGGDLNTEAFF,TGCAGTGCATTAGGGGGGGATTTGAACACTGAAGCTTTCTTT
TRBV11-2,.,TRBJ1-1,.,CASSRVRGATEAFF,TGTGCCAGCAGCCGAGTCCGGGGGGCGACTGAAGCTTTCTTT
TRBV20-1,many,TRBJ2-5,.,CSARDGRELRQETQYF,TGCAGTGCTAGAGATGGCCGGGAATTGAGGCAAGAGACCCAGTACTTC
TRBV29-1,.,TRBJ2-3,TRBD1,CSVVRQGEPPNTQYF,TGCAGCGTTGTGAGGCAGGGGGAGCCCCCGAATACGCAGTATTTT